This entry describes one T cell receptor beta chain. Next came a second PCR, run for about 7 to 12 cycles, which used a sample-barcoded 5' primer along with a J-beta primer mix. MiXCR, applied by TCRdb to the 5' RACE reads, yields one record per CDR3 protein. The profile covers roughly 790,000 distinct CDR3 sequences, with around 46% appearing a single time and 20% to 25% taken by the ten largest. This entry comes from a study of blood T cells in healthy people across ages. Germline V gives CDR1 DFQATT, CDR2 SNEGSKA (reference sequence). V was cut by 5 bases and J by 1 base, with 18 bases left in between. The CDR3 covers 16 residues.

The TCR was taken from a woman aged 55-75 years in good health. Sequenced: blood. The chain recombines TRBV20-1 with TRBJ2-1; D perhaps matches TRBD2 (6 bases). Here the CDR3 DNA reads TGCAGTGCTGACCCCTTACTAGCAACTTCCTACAATGAGCAGTTCTTC. Translation: CSADPLLATSYNEQFF.